This T cell receptor (beta chain) is from a study of T cells after yellow fever vaccination. Overall study results and limits: Most clones from primary vaccination resurfaced after the booster (around 97% CD4, 70% to 90% CD8). A faster peak, day 5 versus 15, was reached by the weaker secondary response.

In its sample, this clonotype was seen a few times. Its antigen remains unknown. The length of the CDR3 is 14 residues. V shed 3 bases, J shed 6 bases, and the junction held 2 bases outside the gene matches. CDR1 and CDR2 from the germline V gene are KGHDR and SFDVKD. By 5'RACE template switching, TCR cDNA was produced, with a universal primer site and UMIs added in the process. One entry per CDR3 protein results from TCRdb running MiXCR on the 5' RACE reads. The sample lists a few hundred thousand distinct CDR3 sequences, about 7% occurring once. The genes are TRBV24-1 and TRBJ2-1; 9 bases line up with TRBD2. This specimen consisted of CD4+ T cells sorted from PBMCs, obtained 15 days after the yellow fever booster vaccination. The TCR was taken from a man aged 30 to 45 who received the YFV17D yellow fever vaccine. CDR3 sequence reads: CATSDPAGGNEQFF. CDR3 DNA sequence: TGTGCCACCAGTGATCCAGCGGGAGGCAATGAGCAGTTCTTC.